The 11 T cell receptor beta chains listed next were all sequenced from one sample in a study of monozygotic twins with inflammatory bowel disease. One entry per CDR3 protein, without DNA, is what TCRdb gives after re-calling the 5' RACE reads. Listed are roughly 300,000 distinct CDR3 sequences; 5.6% falls within the top ten. The sequencing input was blood. These receptors were collected from a human donor with ulcerative colitis or Crohn's disease, or a healthy co-twin of an affected twin (not recorded which).

The chain has TRBV20-1 and TRBJ2-3; no DNA is available, so the TRBD1 call from TCRdb remains unchecked. Germline V gene sequence: CDR1 DFQATT, CDR2 SNEGSKA (reference sequence). The CDR3 is 15 residues long. The chain's CDR3 is CSARRGQGARDTQYF.

The chain uses TRBV2 and TRBJ2-1; TCRdb designates TRBD1, a call that cannot be tested without DNA. From germline, CDR1 is SNHLY and CDR2 FYNNEI. The CDR3 totals 13 residues. The CDR3 loop reads CASSVMGGGEQFF. Using reference TRBV2 and TRBJ2-1 for the parts outside the CDR3, the full variable domain is EPEVTQTPSHQVTQMGQEVILRCVPISNHLYFYWYRQILGQKVEFLVSFYNNEISEKSEIFDDQFSVERPDGSNFTLKIRSTKLEDSAMYFCASSVMGGGEQFFGPGTRLTVL.

The chain is built from TRBV5-1 and TRBJ2-7; TCRdb outputs TRBD1, but without DNA this stays unchecked. Germline V gene data show CDR1 as SGHRS and CDR2 as YFSETQ. The CDR3 sequence is 16 residues long. The CDR3 sequence: CASSLLRGTGYYEQYF.

V gene TRBV28 combines with J gene TRBJ2-2; checking the TCRdb D call of TRBD1 is not possible without DNA. Germline loops: CDR1 MDHEN, CDR2 SYDVKM. There are 13 residues in the CDR3. The CDR3 sequence: CATLGVTTGELFF.

The chain couples TRBV7-2 to TRBJ2-2. Germline lookup yields CDR1 SGHTA and CDR2 FQGNSA. This CDR3 region has 15 residues. The CDR3 here is CASSRSGGDTGELFF.

The chain's CDR3 is CASTRTSGRVEQFF. The rearrangement links TRBV28 to TRBJ2-1; TCRdb's D gene call, TRBD2, goes unchecked for lack of DNA. The CDR3 has 14 residues. Germline CDR1 and CDR2: MDHEN and SYDVKM.

The V and J genes are TRBV28 and TRBJ1-2. The CDR3 has 12 amino acids. Germline values: CDR1 MDHEN, CDR2 SYDVKM. CDR3 residues: CASRFRTYGYTF.

The gene calls are TRBV7-2 and TRBJ2-7; the TRBD1 assignment by TCRdb is unverifiable without DNA. This CDR3 region has 21 residues. Per the germline V gene, CDR1 is SGHTA and CDR2 is FQGNSA. The CDR3 region is CASSLLGPLLTGQGEGYEQYF. Full variable domain (missing parts from reference TRBV7-2 and TRBJ2-7): GAGVSQSPSNKVTEKGKDVELRCDPISGHTALYWYRQSLGQGLEFLIYFQGNSAPDKSGLPSDRFSAERTGGSVSTLTIQRTQQEDSAVYLCASSLLGPLLTGQGEGYEQYFGPGTRLTVT.

The CDR3: CAGGTSSYNSPLHF. The V and J genes are TRBV6-1 and TRBJ1-6; TCRdb's assignment of TRBD1 cannot be checked, as there is no DNA. CDR1 and CDR2 (germline): MNHNS, SASEGT. The CDR3 totals 14 residues.

The rearrangement links TRBV18 to TRBJ1-3. Germline V gene data show CDR1 as KGHSH and CDR2 as LQKENI. This CDR3 is 14 amino acids long. The CDR3 sequence is CASSPPSGGGTIYF.

The V and J genes are TRBV10-3 and TRBJ1-1; lacking DNA, the TRBD1 call made by TCRdb goes unchecked. The CDR3 runs 14 residues. Germline CDR1 reads ENHRY; CDR2 reads SYGVKD. CDR3: CAIRSGTLNTEAFF.